Following are 24 T cell receptor beta chains from one sample sequenced in a study of blood T cells in healthy people across ages. The authors ran a second PCR of about 6 to 12 cycles using a sample-barcoded 5' primer and a J-beta primer mix. Each CDR3 protein gets one entry after TCRdb re-called the 5' RACE reads with MiXCR. This table has some 930,000 distinct CDR3 sequences, just under 30% appearing once. The same data also contributed to another study, on T cells of mothers and their children.

Material for sequencing was blood. The origin of the receptors is a woman between 35 and 50 years old in good health.

The chain uses TRBV5-5 and TRBJ2-5; D perhaps matches TRBD1 (6 bases). There are 13 residues in the CDR3. Trimming pared 2 bases from V and 5 bases from J, leaving 10 bases between. CDR1 SGHKS and CDR2 YYEKEE come from the germline V gene (reference sequence). Here the CDR3 reads CASSLQGVETQYF. The DNA for the CDR3 is TGTGCCAGCAGCTTACAGGGTGTGGAGACCCAGTACTTC.

This sequence joins TRBV6-2 or TRBV6-3 and TRBJ1-2; D gene unclear. Per germline, CDR1 MNHEY and CDR2 SVGEGT. Trimming removed 2 bases from V and 5 bases from J, with 9 bases in between. The CDR3 consists of 13 residues. The CDR3 nucleotides read TGTGCCAGCAGTTACCCGACCGATTATGGCTACACCTTC. Its protein is CASSYPTDYGYTF.

Remarks on this clonotype: This clone may be a read error of a much larger clone one base away. The V call is TRBV20-1, the J call TRBJ2-1; D gene ambiguous. This CDR3 has 15 amino acids. V dropped 5 bases and J dropped 13 bases, with 27 bases sitting between them. The germline V gene encodes CDR1 DFQATT and CDR2 SNEGSKA (reference sequence). The CDR3 loop reads CSAPVGTGFQETQFF. CDR3 DNA sequence: TGCAGTGCTCCGGTAGGAACCGGGTTCCAAGAGACCCAGTTCTTC.

This clonotype was detected only a few times. The chain links TRBV18 to TRBJ1-1, with a weak D call TRBD1 (5 bases). Trimming shortened V by 4 bases and J by 8 bases, and 14 bases separated the two germline ends. The CDR3 is 13 residues long. Germline values: CDR1 KGHSH, CDR2 LQKENI. The CDR3 coding sequence is TGTGCCAGCTCACAAAACACCGGGACCGAAGCTTTCTTT. Its protein is CASSQNTGTEAFF.

V is TRBV12-3 or TRBV12-4 and J is TRBJ1-5, with 8 nucleotides matching TRBD1. This CDR3 spans 15 amino acids. J gave up 7 bases and V 3 bases, and 8 bases lay outside the gene matches. CDR3 sequence (DNA): TGTGCCAGCAGTTTTGTTCAGGGGGCTCGGCAGCCCCAGCATTTT. Protein product: CASSFVQGARQPQHF.

In the case of this clonotype: This may be a read error: a much more frequent sequence differs by one nucleotide. The chain couples TRBV5-1 to TRBJ2-3, with D possibly being TRBD1 or TRBD2 (5 bases each). V was pared by 0 bases and J by 3 bases, with 11 bases between. This CDR3 contains 15 residues. Germline values: CDR1 SGHRS, CDR2 YFSETQ. The CDR3 region has the DNA TGCGCCAGCAGCTTGGGGGACGGGGAGACAGATACGCAGTATTTT. This codes for CASSLGDGETDTQYF.

This clonotype was detected a few times. The V gene is TRBV19, the J gene TRBJ1-4; weak D call: TRBD1 (6 bases). Trimming stripped 5 bases from V and 7 bases from J, with 17 bases between. The CDR3 sequence is 15 residues long. Germline CDR1 is LNHDA and CDR2 is SQIVND (reference sequence). The CDR3 region has the DNA TGTGCCAGTAGTGGCCGACAGGCTTGGGGTGAAAAACTGTTTTTT. Translation gives CASSGRQAWGEKLFF.

The chain combines TRBV20-1 with TRBJ2-4; TRBD1 is a possible D gene (6 bases). V was clipped by 1 base and J by 0 bases, with 13 bases between them. The V gene's germline CDR1 is DFQATT and CDR2 SNEGSKA (reference sequence). This CDR3 contains 16 residues. CDR3 sequence: CSARVPGDLAKNIQYF. In nucleotides, the CDR3 is TGCAGTGCTAGAGTACCAGGGGATCTAGCCAAAAACATTCAGTACTTC.

Details on this clonotype: A clone one base away is much larger, so this may be a read error. The gene calls are TRBV28 and TRBJ2-1, with 11 bases lining up with TRBD2. CDR3 length: 14 residues. CDR1 and CDR2 (germline): MDHEN, SYDVKM. The CDR3, as DNA: TGTGTCACCGTGACTAGCGGGAACTACAATGAGCAGTTCTTC. The encoded protein is CVTVTSGNYNEQFF. Drawing the rest from reference TRBV28 and TRBJ2-1, the complete variable domain is DVKVTQSSRYLVKRTGEKVFLECVQDMDHENMFWYRQDPGLGLRLIYFSYDVKMKEKGDIPEGYSVSREKKERFSLILESASTNQTSMYLCVTVTSGNYNEQFFGPGTRLTVL.

The sample holds a few counts of this clonotype. This chain uses TRBV12-3 or TRBV12-4 with TRBJ2-2; maybe TRBD1 (6 bases). V gave up 6 bases and J gave up 4 bases, with 12 bases separating them. The CDR3 sequence is 14 residues long. For the CDR3, the DNA is TGTGCCAGCAGACTCGGACAGCTCACCGGGGAGCTGTTTTTT. As protein: CASRLGQLTGELFF.

This clonotype was observed at least ten times. V gene TRBV10-3 combines with J gene TRBJ2-3, with TRBD2 matching over 13 bases. CDR3 length: 16 residues. Losses at the gene ends were 3 bases for V and 6 bases for J; bases not matched to a gene: 6. Germline CDR1 ENHRY, CDR2 SYGVKD. The CDR3 sequence: CAISEPTSGGRDTQYF. CDR3 DNA: TGTGCCATCAGTGAACCGACTAGCGGGGGGCGGGATACGCAGTATTTT.

The chain carries TRBV2 and TRBJ2-5, with D perhaps matching TRBD1 or TRBD2 (6 bases each). Germline V gene lookup returns CDR1 SNHLY and CDR2 FYNNEI. V was clipped by 1 base and J by 7 bases, with 16 bases between them. The CDR3 runs to 15 residues. CDR3 residues: CASSEGGRGSGTQYF. As DNA, the CDR3 is TGTGCCAGCAGTGAAGGGGGGCGGGGTAGTGGGACCCAGTACTTC.

This clonotype was detected ten times or more. CDR3 DNA: TGTGCCATCAGAAAGGAATCATCGTCAGATACGCAGTATTTT. Its translation: CAIRKESSSDTQYF. The V call is TRBV10-3, the J call TRBJ2-3, with D unresolved. The CDR3 is 14 residues long. The germline V gene has CDR1 ENHRY and CDR2 SYGVKD. V dropped 6 bases and J dropped 4 bases, with 14 bases sitting between them.

This rearrangement joins TRBV3-1 to TRBJ2-7; D remains ambiguous. Germline V gene sequence: CDR1 LGHDT, CDR2 YNNKEL (reference sequence). V dropped 1 base and J dropped 6 bases, with 10 bases sitting between them. The CDR3 has 13 amino acids. The CDR3 bases are TGTGCCAGCAGCCAAGTGGTAGATGGCGAGCAGTACTTC. Protein product: CASSQVVDGEQYF.

This rearrangement joins TRBV7-9 to TRBJ1-1; no clear D. CDR3 length: 13 amino acids. V was pared by 1 base and J by 4 bases, with 7 bases between. CDR1 is SEHNR, CDR2 FQNEAQ, per germline (reference sequence). The chain's CDR3 is CASSLDPSTEAFF. CDR3 in DNA: TGTGCCAGCAGCTTAGACCCGAGCACTGAAGCTTTCTTT.

This clonotype was observed many times. V is TRBV6-2 or TRBV6-3 and J is TRBJ1-2; D gene ambiguous. The CDR3 runs 12 residues. Germline V gene sequence: CDR1 MNHEY, CDR2 SVGEGT. V lost 0 bases to trimming and J lost 3 bases, with 2 bases between them. The CDR3 loop is CASSYSYYGYTF. The CDR3 DNA reads TGTGCCAGCAGTTACTCCTACTATGGCTACACCTTC.

The CDR3 loop is CASGQGSNEKLFF. The CDR3 DNA sequence: TGTGCCAGCGGACAGGGGTCTAATGAAAAACTGTTTTTT. The chain joins TRBV28 to TRBJ1-4; 9 bases are a match to TRBD1. V gave up 8 bases and J gave up 3 bases; unmatched junction bases: 1. CDR1 MDHEN and CDR2 SYDVKM come from the germline V gene. This CDR3 has 13 amino acids.

At least ten counts were recorded for this clonotype. V gene TRBV5-1 combines with J gene TRBJ2-4; 7 positions match TRBD1. The trim removed 10 bases at V and 5 bases at J, leaving 18 bases unmatched. Per the germline V gene, CDR1 is SGHRS and CDR2 is YFSETQ. The CDR3 has 16 residues. The chain's CDR3 is CAPEGERQGGENIQYF. The CDR3, as DNA: TGCGCCCCGGAAGGGGAACGACAGGGCGGAGAAAACATTCAGTACTTC. The complete variable domain, with remaining parts taken from reference TRBV5-1 and TRBJ2-4, reads KAGVTQTPRYLIKTRGQQVTLSCSPISGHRSVSWYQQTPGQGLQFLFEYFSETQRNKGNFPGRFSGRQFSNSRSEMNVSTLELGDSALYLCAPEGERQGGENIQYFGAGTRLSVL.

The chain uses TRBV7-2 and TRBJ2-3; D is possibly TRBD1 (6 bases). CDR3 length equals 16 residues. V was pared by 5 bases and J by 4 bases, with 19 bases between. CDR1 is SGHTA and CDR2 is FQGNSA in the germline V gene. The CDR3 sequence: CASSRNRAPGSDTQYF. The CDR3 DNA follows: TGTGCCAGCAGCCGCAACAGGGCCCCAGGGTCAGATACGCAGTATTTT.

In this sample, this clonotype turned up a few times. The chain uses TRBV7-3 and TRBJ2-1; 11 bases line up with TRBD2. The CDR3 runs to 17 residues. The V segment lost 2 bases and the J segment 4 bases; nucleotides outside the gene matches: 7. Germline V gene data show CDR1 as SGHTA and CDR2 as FQGTGA. The CDR3: CASSLRPSGGLYNEQFF. The CDR3 DNA reads TGTGCCAGCAGCTTACGGCCTAGCGGGGGGTTGTACAATGAGCAGTTCTTC.

This chain links TRBV28 with TRBJ1-5; 10 bases line up with TRBD1. This CDR3 has 15 residues. V lost 4 bases, J lost 7 bases, and 7 bases stayed unmatched. Germline V gives CDR1 MDHEN, CDR2 SYDVKM. In DNA form, the CDR3 reads TGTGCCAGCAGTTCCCTCGACAGGGGGCGGCAGCCCCAGCATTTT. This sequence encodes CASSSLDRGRQPQHF.

The table lists this clonotype with a few counts. The V and J genes are TRBV4-3 and TRBJ1-1, with a weak D call TRBD1 (6 bases). CDR3 size: 14 residues. With 0 bases removed from V and 5 bases from J, the gap between germline ends came to 10 bases. CDR1 and CDR2 from the germline V gene are LGHNA and YSLEER. The CDR3 sequence is CASSQDPTGTEAFF. In DNA form, the CDR3 reads TGCGCCAGCAGCCAAGATCCAACAGGGACTGAAGCTTTCTTT.

This clonotype was counted a few times. V and J are TRBV7-2 and TRBJ2-5; 10 nucleotides match TRBD1. The V gene end was trimmed by 5 bases and the J gene end by 6 bases; junction bases not matched to a gene: 9. Germline V gene lookup returns CDR1 SGHTA and CDR2 FQGNSA. The CDR3 is made up of 15 amino acids. The CDR3 sequence: CASSPAGTGEKTQYF. As DNA, the CDR3 is TGTGCCAGCAGCCCGGCCGGGACAGGGGAGAAGACCCAGTACTTC.

This clonotype occurred a few times. The rearrangement links TRBV27 to TRBJ2-3, with D unresolved. This CDR3 region has 16 residues. V dropped 0 bases and J dropped 0 bases, with 10 bases sitting between them. CDR1 is MNHEY, CDR2 SMNVEV, per germline (reference sequence). CDR3 amino acids: CASSLSAVTSTDTQYF. CDR3 nucleotides: TGTGCCAGCAGTTTATCGGCGGTAACTAGCACAGATACGCAGTATTTT.